Below are 9 T cell receptor beta chains sequenced from a single sample in a study of T cell responses to AZD1222 COVID-19 vaccine. Assay used: immunoSEQ multiplex PCR; TCRdb lists only in-frame clones, some missing. Of about 100,000 clones in the sample, approximately 90% were seen once. This specimen consisted of peripheral blood, obtained 28 days after the second AZD1222 dose. Every receptor here comes from an adult who received the AZD1222 COVID-19 vaccine.

This sequence joins TRBV6-5 and TRBJ2-7, with D unresolved. This CDR3 has 16 residues. V gave up 4 bases and J gave up 3 bases, with 19 bases separating them. Germline CDR1 is MNHEY and CDR2 is SVGAGI. CDR3 nucleotide sequence: TGTGCCAGCAGTTTAAGAGCCTTCCCTAACCTCTACGAGCAGTACTTC. Translated, it gives CASSLRAFPNLYEQYF.

V is TRBV29-1 and J is TRBJ1-5; TRBD1 matches at 7 bases. J lost 4 bases, V lost 1 base, and 10 bases had no gene match. Per the germline V gene, CDR1 is SQVTM and CDR2 is ANQGSEA. This CDR3 has 16 amino acids. The chain's CDR3 is CSVEGNRGQSNQPQHF. In DNA, the CDR3 is TGCAGCGTTGAAGGAAACCGGGGACAGTCTAATCAGCCCCAGCATTTT.

The rearrangement joins TRBV7-9 to TRBJ1-1; D possibly corresponds to TRBD1 (5 bases). V was cut by 3 bases and J by 6 bases, with 11 bases left in between. The CDR3 loop spans 13 amino acids. Looked up from germline, CDR1 is SEHNR and CDR2 is FQNEAQ (reference sequence). CDR3 DNA sequence: TGTGCCAGCAGCTTTTGGGGGAATCCTGAAGCTTTCTTT. It is translated as CASSFWGNPEAFF.

The rearrangement uses TRBV15 and TRBJ2-7; D not certain. From germline, CDR1 is LNHNV and CDR2 YYDKDF (reference sequence). The CDR3 has 14 residues. V lost 0 bases to trimming and J lost 1 base, with 7 bases between them. CDR3 residues: CATSRDQRSYEQYF. CDR3 nucleotides: TGTGCCACCAGCAGAGATCAACGGTCCTACGAGCAGTACTTC.

The genes are TRBV6-5 and TRBJ1-5, with a weak D call TRBD1 (5 bases). The germline V gene has CDR1 MNHEY and CDR2 SVGAGI. CDR3 size: 14 residues. The V and J ends lost 0 bases and 5 bases respectively, with 8 bases between them. The CDR3 DNA reads as TGTGCCAGCAGTTACTCGGGACGGCATCAGCCCCAGCATTTT. It yields the protein CASSYSGRHQPQHF.

The chain has TRBV19 and TRBJ2-1; D not resolved. CDR1 is LNHDA, CDR2 SQIVND, per germline (reference sequence). The V end lost 7 bases, the J end lost 2 bases, and 12 bases lay between the germline ends. This CDR3 has 14 amino acids. The CDR3 spells CASNLGSAYNEQFF. Written as DNA, the CDR3 is TGTGCCAGTAATTTAGGGTCCGCCTACAATGAGCAGTTCTTC.

The V gene is TRBV14, the J gene TRBJ1-5; no clear D gene. CDR1 and CDR2 (germline): SGHDN, FVKESK. This CDR3 is built from 13 residues. Trimming took 4 bases from V and 6 from J, leaving 10 bases between them. The CDR3 bases are TGTGCCAGCAGCCTAGATGGGAGTCAGCCCCAGCATTTT. Its translation: CASSLDGSQPQHF.

V is TRBV15 and J is TRBJ1-2; no definite D call. Germline V gives CDR1 LNHNV, CDR2 YYDKDF (reference sequence). This CDR3 has 15 amino acids. V lost 0 bases and J lost 7, with 15 bases in between. The CDR3 spells CATSRDRANFGGYTF. CDR3 nucleotide sequence: TGTGCCACCAGCAGAGATAGGGCAAACTTCGGTGGCTACACCTTC.

The chain is built from TRBV13 and TRBJ1-2, with D perhaps matching TRBD1 (6 bases). The CDR3 loop spans 16 amino acids. V was clipped by 6 bases and J by 5 bases, with 22 bases between them. Germline V gene data show CDR1 as PRHDT and CDR2 as FYEKMQ (reference sequence). This CDR3 reads CASSWGGQGIRYGYTF. In nucleotides, the CDR3 is TGTGCCAGCAGTTGGGGTGGTCAGGGGATACGGTATGGCTACACCTTC.